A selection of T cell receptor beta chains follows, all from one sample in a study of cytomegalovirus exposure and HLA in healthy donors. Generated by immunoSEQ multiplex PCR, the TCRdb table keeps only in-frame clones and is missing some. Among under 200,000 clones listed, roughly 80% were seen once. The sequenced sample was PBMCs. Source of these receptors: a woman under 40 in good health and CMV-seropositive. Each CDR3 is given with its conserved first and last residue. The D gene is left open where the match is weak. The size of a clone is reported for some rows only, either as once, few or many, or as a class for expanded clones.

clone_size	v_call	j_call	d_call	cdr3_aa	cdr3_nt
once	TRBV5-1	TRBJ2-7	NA	CASSLQWESDEQYF	TGCGCCAGCAGCCTACAGTGGGAGTCCGACGAGCAGTACTTC
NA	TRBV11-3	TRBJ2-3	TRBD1	CASSLGQGGDTQYF	TGTGCCAGCAGCTTAGGACAGGGCGGAGATACGCAGTATTTT
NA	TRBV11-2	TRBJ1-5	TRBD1	CASSLGTGRVQPQHF	TGTGCCAGCAGCTTGGGGACAGGGAGGGTTCAGCCCCAGCATTTT
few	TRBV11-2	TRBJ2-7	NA	CASSLSTGTYEQYF	TGTGCCAGCAGCTTGTCGACAGGAACCTACGAGCAGTACTTC
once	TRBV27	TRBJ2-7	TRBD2	CASSLSLAGFSYEQYF	TGTGCCAGCAGTTTATCGTTAGCGGGATTCTCCTACGAGCAGTACTTC
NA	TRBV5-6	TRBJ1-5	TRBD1	CASSQTGTGQGQPQHF	TGTGCCAGCAGCCAGACCGGGACAGGGCAAGGTCAGCCCCAGCATTTT
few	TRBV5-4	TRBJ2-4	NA	CASSLGAAAGKNIQYF	TGTGCCAGCAGCTTGGGTGCGGCAGCGGGCAAAAACATTCAGTACTTC
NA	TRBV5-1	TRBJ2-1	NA	CASSFTSSYNEQFF	TGCGCCAGCAGCTTTACGAGCTCCTACAATGAGCAGTTCTTC
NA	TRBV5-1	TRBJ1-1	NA	CASSSRTATNTEAFF	TGCGCCAGCAGCTCAAGGACAGCTACAAACACTGAAGCTTTCTTT
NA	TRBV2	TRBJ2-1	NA	CASSERGNGGEQFF	TGTGCCAGCAGTGAAAGGGGGAATGGCGGCGAGCAGTTCTTC
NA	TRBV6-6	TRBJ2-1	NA	CASSQREFSYNEQFF	TGTGCCAGCAGTCAAAGGGAGTTCTCCTACAATGAGCAGTTCTTC
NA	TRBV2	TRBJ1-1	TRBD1	CASRKIQGGTEAFF	TGTGCCAGCAGAAAGATCCAGGGGGGCACTGAAGCTTTCTTT
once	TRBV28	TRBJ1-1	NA	CASRTVLNTEAFF	TGTGCCAGCAGGACAGTATTAAACACTGAAGCTTTCTTT
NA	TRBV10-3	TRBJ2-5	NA	CAIKGVSETQYF	TGTGCCATCAAGGGGGTATCAGAGACCCAGTACTTC
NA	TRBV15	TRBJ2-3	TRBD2	CATSREWGGDTQYF	TGTGCCACCAGCAGAGAATGGGGGGGAGATACGCAGTATTTT
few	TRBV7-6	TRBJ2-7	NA	CASSLGGMYEQYF	TGTGCCAGCAGCTTAGGAGGGATGTACGAGCAGTACTTC
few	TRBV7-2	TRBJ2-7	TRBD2	CASSLAGTSNYEQYF	TGTGCCAGCAGCTTGGCCGGGACTAGCAACTACGAGCAGTACTTC
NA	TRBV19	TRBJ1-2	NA	CASLQGFDYSGYTF	TGTGCCAGTTTACAGGGATTTGACTATAGTGGCTACACCTTC
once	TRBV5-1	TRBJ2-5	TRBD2	CASSLVSGRVETQYF	TGCGCCAGCAGCTTAGTAAGCGGGAGGGTCGAGACCCAGTACTTC
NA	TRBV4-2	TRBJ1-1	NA	CASSQGEDWNTEAFF	TGTGCCAGCAGCCAAGGGGAGGACTGGAACACTGAAGCTTTCTTT